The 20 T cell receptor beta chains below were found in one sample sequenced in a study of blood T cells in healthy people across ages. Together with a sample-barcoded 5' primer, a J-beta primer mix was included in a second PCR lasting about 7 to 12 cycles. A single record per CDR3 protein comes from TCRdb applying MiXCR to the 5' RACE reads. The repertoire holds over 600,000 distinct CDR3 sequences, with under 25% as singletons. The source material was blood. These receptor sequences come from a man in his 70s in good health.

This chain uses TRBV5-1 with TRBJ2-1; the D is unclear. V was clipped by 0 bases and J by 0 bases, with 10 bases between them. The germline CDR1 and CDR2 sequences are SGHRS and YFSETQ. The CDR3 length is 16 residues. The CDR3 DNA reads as TGCGCCAGCAGCTTGGCCGACCCTTACTCCTACAATGAGCAGTTCTTC. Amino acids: CASSLADPYSYNEQFF.

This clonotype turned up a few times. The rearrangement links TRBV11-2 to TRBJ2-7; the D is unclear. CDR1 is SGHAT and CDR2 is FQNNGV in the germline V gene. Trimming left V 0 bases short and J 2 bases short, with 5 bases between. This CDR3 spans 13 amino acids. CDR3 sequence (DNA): TGTGCCAGCAGCTTAGAGGCCCCCTACGAGCAGTACTTC. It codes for CASSLEAPYEQYF.

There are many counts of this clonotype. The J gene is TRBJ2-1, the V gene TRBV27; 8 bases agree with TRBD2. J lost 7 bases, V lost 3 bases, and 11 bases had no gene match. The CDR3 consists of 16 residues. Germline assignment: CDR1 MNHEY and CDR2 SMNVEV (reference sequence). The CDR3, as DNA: TGTGCCAGCAGTTTTCGGGCGGGAGGCACCTGGAATGAGCAGTTCTTC. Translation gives CASSFRAGGTWNEQFF.

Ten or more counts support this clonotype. The CDR3 DNA sequence: TGCAGTGCTAGAGTTAGGGGCACCGGGGAGCTGTTTTTT. Translation: CSARVRGTGELFF. This chain links TRBV20-1 with TRBJ2-2; tentative D call: TRBD1 (5 bases). The CDR3 consists of 13 residues. Trimming removed 1 base from V and 4 bases from J, with 7 bases in between. Germline V CDR1 and CDR2: DFQATT, SNEGSKA (reference sequence).

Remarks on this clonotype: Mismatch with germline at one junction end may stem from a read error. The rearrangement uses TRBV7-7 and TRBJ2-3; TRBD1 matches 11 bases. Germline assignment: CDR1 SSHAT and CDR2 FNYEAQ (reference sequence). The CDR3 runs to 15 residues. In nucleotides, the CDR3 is TGTGCTAGCAGCTTCGGACAGGGGGCCGCAGATACGCAGTATTTT. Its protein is CASSFGQGAADTQYF.

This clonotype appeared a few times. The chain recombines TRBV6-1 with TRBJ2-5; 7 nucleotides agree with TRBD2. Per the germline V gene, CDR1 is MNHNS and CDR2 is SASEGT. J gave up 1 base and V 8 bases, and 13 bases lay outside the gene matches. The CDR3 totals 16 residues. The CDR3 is CASEKGLAAIQETQYF. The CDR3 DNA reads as TGTGCCAGCGAGAAGGGCCTAGCGGCAATCCAAGAGACCCAGTACTTC.

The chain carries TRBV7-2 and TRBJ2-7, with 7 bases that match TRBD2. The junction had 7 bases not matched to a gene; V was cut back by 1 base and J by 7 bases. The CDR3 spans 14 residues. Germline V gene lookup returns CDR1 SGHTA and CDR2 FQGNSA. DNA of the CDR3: TGTGCCAGCAGCTTAGATGGCGGGAGTCGAGAGCAGTACTTC. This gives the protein CASSLDGGSREQYF.

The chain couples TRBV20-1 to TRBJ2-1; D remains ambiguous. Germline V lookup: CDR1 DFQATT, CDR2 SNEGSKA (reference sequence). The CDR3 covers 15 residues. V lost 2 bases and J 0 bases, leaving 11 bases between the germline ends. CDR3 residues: CSARNTVISYNEQFF. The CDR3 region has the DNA TGCAGTGCTAGAAACACGGTTATCTCCTACAATGAGCAGTTCTTC.

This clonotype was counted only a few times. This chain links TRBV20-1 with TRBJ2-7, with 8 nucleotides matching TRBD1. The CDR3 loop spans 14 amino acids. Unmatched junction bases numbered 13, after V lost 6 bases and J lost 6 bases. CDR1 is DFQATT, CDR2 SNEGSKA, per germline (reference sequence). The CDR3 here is CSAGIGGQEGEQYF. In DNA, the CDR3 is TGCAGTGCCGGGATCGGGGGACAGGAAGGCGAGCAGTACTTC.

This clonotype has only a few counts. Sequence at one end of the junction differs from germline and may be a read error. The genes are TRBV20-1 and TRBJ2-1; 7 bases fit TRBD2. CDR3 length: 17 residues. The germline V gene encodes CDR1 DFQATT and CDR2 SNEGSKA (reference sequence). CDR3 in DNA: TGCAGTGCTAGCCCCTACGCCGGGAGGAGCTCCTACAATGAGCAGTCCTTC. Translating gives CSASPYAGRSSYNEQSF.

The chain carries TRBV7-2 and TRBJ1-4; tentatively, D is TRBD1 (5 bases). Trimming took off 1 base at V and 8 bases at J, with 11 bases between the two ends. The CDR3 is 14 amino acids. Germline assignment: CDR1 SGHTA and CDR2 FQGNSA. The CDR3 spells CASSLGTSGEKLFF. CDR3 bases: TGTGCCAGCAGCTTAGGGACAAGCGGAGAAAAACTGTTTTTT.

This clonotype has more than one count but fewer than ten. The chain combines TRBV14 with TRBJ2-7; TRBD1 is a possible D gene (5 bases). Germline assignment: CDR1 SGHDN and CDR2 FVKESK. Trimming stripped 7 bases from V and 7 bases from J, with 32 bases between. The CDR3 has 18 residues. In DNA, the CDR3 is TGTGCCAGCACCCCGTTCCCCATCAGGGCCAGCACCCTGTGGGAGCAGTACTTC. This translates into CASTPFPIRASTLWEQYF.

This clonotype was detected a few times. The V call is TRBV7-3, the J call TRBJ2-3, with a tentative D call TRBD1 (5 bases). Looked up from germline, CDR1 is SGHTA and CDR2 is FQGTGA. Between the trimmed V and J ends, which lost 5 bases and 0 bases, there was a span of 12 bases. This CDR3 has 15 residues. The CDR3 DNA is TGTGCCAGCAGCGACCAGGGCGGTAGCACAGATACGCAGTATTTT. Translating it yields CASSDQGGSTDTQYF.

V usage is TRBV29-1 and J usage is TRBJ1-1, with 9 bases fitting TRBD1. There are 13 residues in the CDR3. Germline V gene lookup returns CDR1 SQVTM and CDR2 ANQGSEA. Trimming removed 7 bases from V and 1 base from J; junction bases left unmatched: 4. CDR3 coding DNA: TGCAGCGCCGGACAGGGGACGAACACTGAAGCTTTCTTT. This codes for CSAGQGTNTEAFF.

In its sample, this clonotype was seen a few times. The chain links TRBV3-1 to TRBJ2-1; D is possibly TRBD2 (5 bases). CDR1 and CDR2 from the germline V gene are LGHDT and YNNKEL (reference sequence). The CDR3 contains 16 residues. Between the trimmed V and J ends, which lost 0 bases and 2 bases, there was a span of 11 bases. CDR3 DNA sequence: TGTGCCAGCAGCCAAGAACTAGAGGTCACCTACAATGAGCAGTTCTTC. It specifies CASSQELEVTYNEQFF.

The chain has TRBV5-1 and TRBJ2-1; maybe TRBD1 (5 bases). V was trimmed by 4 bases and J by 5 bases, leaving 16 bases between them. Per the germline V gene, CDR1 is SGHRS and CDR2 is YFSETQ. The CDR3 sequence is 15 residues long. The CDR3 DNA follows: TGCGCCAGCAGCCCGAGACAGCTGGATAACAATGAGCAGTTCTTC. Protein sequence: CASSPRQLDNNEQFF. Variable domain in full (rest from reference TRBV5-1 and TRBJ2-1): KAGVTQTPRYLIKTRGQQVTLSCSPISGHRSVSWYQQTPGQGLQFLFEYFSETQRNKGNFPGRFSGRQFSNSRSEMNVSTLELGDSALYLCASSPRQLDNNEQFFGPGTRLTVL.

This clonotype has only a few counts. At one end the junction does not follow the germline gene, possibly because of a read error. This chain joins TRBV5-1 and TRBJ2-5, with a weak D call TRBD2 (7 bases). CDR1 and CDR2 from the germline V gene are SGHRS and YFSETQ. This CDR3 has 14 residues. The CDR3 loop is CTSRNLRGGETQYF. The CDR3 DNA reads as TGCACCAGCCGCAACTTAAGGGGGGGAGAGACCCAGTACTTC.

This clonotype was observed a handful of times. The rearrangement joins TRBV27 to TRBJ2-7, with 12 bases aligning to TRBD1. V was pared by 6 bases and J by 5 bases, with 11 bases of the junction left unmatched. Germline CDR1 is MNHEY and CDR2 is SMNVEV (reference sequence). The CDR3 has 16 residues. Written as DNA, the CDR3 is TGTGCCAGCAGCCCCTTCCGGGGACAGGGGGCTAACGAGCAGTACTTC. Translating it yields CASSPFRGQGANEQYF.

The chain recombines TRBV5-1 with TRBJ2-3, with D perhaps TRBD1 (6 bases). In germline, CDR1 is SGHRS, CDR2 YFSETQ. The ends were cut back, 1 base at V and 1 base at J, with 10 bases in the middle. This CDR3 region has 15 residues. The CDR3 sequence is CASSLQYRGTDTQYF. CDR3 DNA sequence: TGCGCCAGCAGCTTGCAATACAGGGGCACAGATACGCAGTATTTT. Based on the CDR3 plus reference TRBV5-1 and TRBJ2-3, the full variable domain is KAGVTQTPRYLIKTRGQQVTLSCSPISGHRSVSWYQQTPGQGLQFLFEYFSETQRNKGNFPGRFSGRQFSNSRSEMNVSTLELGDSALYLCASSLQYRGTDTQYFGPGTRLTVL.

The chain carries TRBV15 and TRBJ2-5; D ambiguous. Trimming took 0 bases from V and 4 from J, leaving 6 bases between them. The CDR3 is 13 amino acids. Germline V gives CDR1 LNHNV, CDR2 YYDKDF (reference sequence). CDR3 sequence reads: CATSRDRLETQYF. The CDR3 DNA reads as TGTGCCACCAGCAGAGATAGGTTAGAGACCCAGTACTTC.